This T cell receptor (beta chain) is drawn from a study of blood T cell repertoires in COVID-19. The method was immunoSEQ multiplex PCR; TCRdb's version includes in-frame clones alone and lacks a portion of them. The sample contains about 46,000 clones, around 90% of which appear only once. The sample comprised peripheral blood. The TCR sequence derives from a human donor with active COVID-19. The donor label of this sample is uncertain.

The DNA of the CDR3 is TGTGCCAGCATTCGAGGGGGCTCGACCTACAATGAGCAGTTCTTC. Translated: CASIRGGSTYNEQFF. The chain has TRBV11-3 and TRBJ2-1; 7 bases match TRBD1. Germline CDR1 and CDR2: SGHNT and YENEEA. The V segment lost 7 bases and the J segment 2 bases; nucleotides outside the gene matches: 8. This CDR3 spans 15 amino acids.